This is a list of T cell receptor beta chains from one sample in a study of cytomegalovirus exposure and HLA in healthy donors. Measured with immunoSEQ multiplex PCR; TCRdb has only the in-frame clones, and not every one. Of 100,000 to 150,000 clones in the sample, 65% to 80% were seen once. Sequenced input: PBMCs. Receptors were obtained from a woman in her thirties or forties in good health and CMV-seropositive. Both conserved end residues are part of each CDR3. Each record gives: clone size, D gene, V gene, J gene, CDR3 DNA, CDR3 protein. D genes are given only for firm matches. Part of the rows lack a size; the others show once, few, many or a class for expanded clones.

clone size: NA
D gene: NA
V gene: TRBV6-5
J gene: TRBJ2-7
CDR3 DNA: TGTGCCAGCAGTGGCGGGTCACCCTACGAGCAGTACTTC
CDR3 protein: CASSGGSPYEQYF

clone size: few
D gene: NA
V gene: TRBV6-5
J gene: TRBJ2-7
CDR3 DNA: TGTGCCAGCAGTTTAGGACAAAAAAACGAGCAGTACTTC
CDR3 protein: CASSLGQKNEQYF

clone size: NA
D gene: TRBD1
V gene: TRBV11-2
J gene: TRBJ1-5
CDR3 DNA: TGTGCCAGCAGCCCGGACAGGGGTGCCAATCAGCCCCAGCATTTT
CDR3 protein: CASSPDRGANQPQHF

clone size: NA
D gene: NA
V gene: TRBV28
J gene: TRBJ1-5
CDR3 DNA: TGTGCCAGCAGTTCTTATAGCAATCAGCCCCAGCATTTT
CDR3 protein: CASSSYSNQPQHF

clone size: NA
D gene: TRBD2
V gene: TRBV14
J gene: TRBJ2-5
CDR3 DNA: TGTGCCAGCAGCCGATACTCAGGACTAGCGGGAATTCAAGAGACCCAGTACTTC
CDR3 protein: CASSRYSGLAGIQETQYF

clone size: NA
D gene: NA
V gene: TRBV19
J gene: TRBJ2-7
CDR3 DNA: TGTGCCAGTAGTATAGGTGGGAGTCTCTACGAGCAGTACTTC
CDR3 protein: CASSIGGSLYEQYF

clone size: NA
D gene: NA
V gene: TRBV28
J gene: TRBJ1-1
CDR3 DNA: TGTGCCAGCAGTTTGGGGAGGATGAACACTGAAGCTTTCTTT
CDR3 protein: CASSLGRMNTEAFF

clone size: NA
D gene: NA
V gene: TRBV6-5
J gene: TRBJ1-5
CDR3 DNA: TGTGCCAGCGGCAGGGAAAGCAATCAGCCCCAGCATTTT
CDR3 protein: CASGRESNQPQHF

clone size: few
D gene: TRBD2
V gene: TRBV6-1
J gene: TRBJ2-7
CDR3 DNA: TGTGCCAGCAGTTCGACGGGGGGGGTCTCCGAGCAGTACTTC
CDR3 protein: CASSSTGGVSEQYF

clone size: NA
D gene: NA
V gene: TRBV6-7
J gene: TRBJ1-2
CDR3 DNA: TGTGCCAGCAGTTATAGGGGGGGTAGAAGCTATGGCTACACCTTC
CDR3 protein: CASSYRGGRSYGYTF

clone size: NA
D gene: NA
V gene: TRBV6-1
J gene: TRBJ1-2
CDR3 DNA: TGTGCCAGCAGTGAACGGGGTCAGAACTATGGCTACACCTTC
CDR3 protein: CASSERGQNYGYTF

clone size: NA
D gene: NA
V gene: TRBV15
J gene: TRBJ1-1
CDR3 DNA: TGTGCCACCAGCAGACCACGGGGTGGTGCGGCTGAAGCTTTCTTT
CDR3 protein: CATSRPRGGAAEAFF

clone size: NA
D gene: NA
V gene: TRBV28
J gene: TRBJ1-2
CDR3 DNA: TGTGCCAGCAGTTTCCCCACCGCCAAGCCCCTATATGGCTACACCTTC
CDR3 protein: CASSFPTAKPLYGYTF

clone size: NA
D gene: TRBD2
V gene: TRBV2
J gene: TRBJ2-1
CDR3 DNA: TGTGCCAGCAGTGAAAGTTCTGTGGCGGGAGCCTATGAGCAGTTCTTC
CDR3 protein: CASSESSVAGAYEQFF

clone size: NA
D gene: NA
V gene: TRBV4-1
J gene: TRBJ2-7
CDR3 DNA: TGCGCCAGCAGCCAAGAACGCAGGCCAGCCTACGAGCAGTACTTC
CDR3 protein: CASSQERRPAYEQYF

clone size: NA
D gene: NA
V gene: TRBV5-5
J gene: TRBJ1-5
CDR3 DNA: TGTGCCAGCAGCTTGGGAGGGGGGGGTCAGCCCCAGCATTTT
CDR3 protein: CASSLGGGGQPQHF

clone size: NA
D gene: TRBD1
V gene: TRBV28
J gene: TRBJ1-3
CDR3 DNA: TGTGCCAGCAGTACCAGGACAGGGGCAGGAAACACCATATATTTT
CDR3 protein: CASSTRTGAGNTIYF

clone size: NA
D gene: NA
V gene: TRBV7-9
J gene: TRBJ2-1
CDR3 DNA: TGTGCCAGCAGCCCCCGAGCGGGTCCATACAATGAGCAGTTCTTC
CDR3 protein: CASSPRAGPYNEQFF

clone size: NA
D gene: NA
V gene: TRBV7-3
J gene: TRBJ2-3
CDR3 DNA: TGTGCCAGCAGCTTACAGGGGCTTAGCACAGATACGCAGTATTTT
CDR3 protein: CASSLQGLSTDTQYF

clone size: NA
D gene: NA
V gene: TRBV7-6
J gene: TRBJ2-6
CDR3 DNA: TGTGCCAGCAGCCCGGGTCCCTCTGGGGCCAACGTCCTGACTTTC
CDR3 protein: CASSPGPSGANVLTF

clone size: NA
D gene: NA
V gene: TRBV7-2
J gene: TRBJ1-2
CDR3 DNA: TGTGCCAGCAGCTTACTCGGACAGCCCTATGGCTACACCTTC
CDR3 protein: CASSLLGQPYGYTF